The rows below give T cell receptor beta chains drawn from one sample of a study of patients and donors after allogeneic stem cell transplantation. TCRdb reprocessed the RT-PCR reads with MiXCR, giving one entry per CDR3 protein. Of about 90,000 distinct CDR3 sequences detected, roughly 50% appear once; the ten largest clones hold 60% to 75%. Material for sequencing was blood, either unsorted or a sorted T cell fraction (not recorded which). The receptors come from a human donor who was either an allogeneic HSCT recipient or a stem cell or donor lymphocyte infusion donor (not recorded which). It is not recorded whose cells these are; they may come from a transplant donor. CDR3s include the opening cysteine and the closing phenylalanine or tryptophan. A D gene is named only where the DNA matches it firmly. Only part of the rows carry a size: once, few, many, or a class if the clone is expanded.

TGTGCCAGCAGCTTAAGGTTCGACACTGAAGCTTTCTTT,CASSLRFDTEAFF,few,.,TRBJ1-1,13,TRBV7-9
TGTGCCAGCAGTGATGATGCGAACACTGAAGCTTTCTTT,CASSDDANTEAFF,few,.,TRBJ1-1,13,TRBV2
TGCAGTGCTAGGGGACCAAACTATGGCTACACCTTC,CSARGPNYGYTF,.,.,TRBJ1-2,12,TRBV20-1
TGTGCCAGCACACGGGACAGGGGTACGCTCGGGGCCAACGTCCTGACTTTC,CASTRDRGTLGANVLTF,.,TRBD1,TRBJ2-6,17,TRBV12-3/TRBV12-4
TGTGCCAGCAGTTTATCGGGCAGGGGTTGGTCCTACAATGAGCAGTTCTTC,CASSLSGRGWSYNEQFF,.,.,TRBJ2-1,17,TRBV28
TGTGCCAGCAGCTTAGAACGTATGAACACTGAAGCTTTCTTT,CASSLERMNTEAFF,.,.,TRBJ1-1,14,TRBV7-3
TGTGCCAGCAGCACCCGGACTAGCTCTAGCACAGATACGCAGTATTTT,CASSTRTSSSTDTQYF,.,TRBD2,TRBJ2-3,16,TRBV9
TGCAGTGCTGCGCAAGGAGGTAGCGGCACTGAAGCTTTCTTT,CSAAQGGSGTEAFF,few,.,TRBJ1-1,14,TRBV20-1
TGTGCCACCAGCAGAGCAGCCGGGAACACTGAAGCTTTCTTT,CATSRAAGNTEAFF,.,.,TRBJ1-1,14,TRBV15
TGTGCCAGCAGCTTAGGACCTGAGATTAGCAATCAGCCCCAGCATTTT,CASSLGPEISNQPQHF,few,.,TRBJ1-5,16,TRBV7-9
TGCAGTGCTGCCCAGGTCGGGGGCTCCGCAAACACTGAAGCTTTCTTT,CSAAQVGGSANTEAFF,.,.,TRBJ1-1,16,TRBV20-1
TGCAGCGTCGAGACCGGGACACCCTATGGCTACACCTTC,CSVETGTPYGYTF,few,.,TRBJ1-2,13,TRBV29-1
TGTGCCAGCCCGGTGAGCCTACAGGAGACCCAGTACTTC,CASPVSLQETQYF,.,.,TRBJ2-5,13,TRBV6-2/TRBV6-3
TGTGCCAGCAGCCAAGAAGACAGGGAGAATTCACCCCTCCACTTT,CASSQEDRENSPLHF,.,TRBD1,TRBJ1-6,15,TRBV3-1
TGTGCCAGCAGTTTCCCCCCCAAGGGCTATGGCTACACCTTC,CASSFPPKGYGYTF,.,.,TRBJ1-2,14,TRBV12-3/TRBV12-4
TGTGCCAGCAGCTCCACGACAGGGGGCAGTTCTGGAAACACCATATATTTT,CASSSTTGGSSGNTIYF,.,TRBD1,TRBJ1-3,17,TRBV7-9
TGTGCCAGCAGCCAAGGAGGCCTCGACAAAGAAAAACTGTTTTTT,CASSQGGLDKEKLFF,few,.,TRBJ1-4,15,TRBV4-2
TGTGCCAGCAGCTCTGGCAGGGGAGGGATGAACACTGAAGCTTTCTTT,CASSSGRGGMNTEAFF,.,.,TRBJ1-1,16,TRBV7-9
TGTGCCAGTAGTAACAGCCCGGGCTATGGCTACACCTTC,CASSNSPGYGYTF,.,.,TRBJ1-2,13,TRBV19
TGCAGTGCTAGAAACTCCCAACAGGGCTTTAACACTGAAGCTTTCTTT,CSARNSQQGFNTEAFF,.,.,TRBJ1-1,16,TRBV20-1
TGTGCCAGCAGCTTTGGGACAACAGGGTACGAGCAGTACTTC,CASSFGTTGYEQYF,.,.,TRBJ2-7,14,TRBV7-9
TGTGCCAGCAGCTCAGCAGGGGGCACTGAAGCTTTCTTT,CASSSAGGTEAFF,few,TRBD1,TRBJ1-1,13,TRBV5-6
TGCGCCAGCAGCGGGGACAGGGATTCTGGCTACACCTTC,CASSGDRDSGYTF,few,TRBD1,TRBJ1-2,13,TRBV5-1
TGTGCCAGCAGCTTGGGCAGTCCCTGGACGCTCTACAATGAGCAGTTCTTC,CASSLGSPWTLYNEQFF,.,.,TRBJ2-1,17,TRBV5-5
TGTGCCAGCAGCCCAAGGCCAGGGGCGGGTACTGAAGCTTTCTTT,CASSPRPGAGTEAFF,.,.,TRBJ1-1,15,TRBV12-3/TRBV12-4
TGTGCCACCGCCACAGGACCCTATGGCTACACCTTC,CATATGPYGYTF,few,.,TRBJ1-2,12,TRBV7-9
TGCAGTGCTAGAGATTGGGCGGGAGGCGACTACGAGCAGTACTTC,CSARDWAGGDYEQYF,.,TRBD2,TRBJ2-7,15,TRBV20-1
TGTGCCAGCTCACCGCTTTTGACAGGGGATAACTATGGCTACACCTTC,CASSPLLTGDNYGYTF,.,TRBD1,TRBJ1-2,16,TRBV18
TGCAGCGCCTGGACTTCTTCTCGGGCCGAGCAGTACTTC,CSAWTSSRAEQYF,.,.,TRBJ2-7,13,TRBV29-1
TGTGCCAGCAGCCGAGGGGAAATGACAGGGAAATCACCCCTCCACTTT,CASSRGEMTGKSPLHF,.,TRBD1,TRBJ1-6,16,TRBV7-9
TGTGCCAGCAGCTCTTATACGGGGGACTACGAGCAGTACTTC,CASSSYTGDYEQYF,.,.,TRBJ2-7,14,TRBV7-9
TGCAGTGCCTCCCCGCTCGCCGGACAGGGCAATCAGCCCCAGCATTTT,CSASPLAGQGNQPQHF,few,TRBD1,TRBJ1-5,16,TRBV20-1
TGTGCCAGCAGCTTATTTAAACAGCCCCAGCATTTT,CASSLFKQPQHF,few,.,TRBJ1-5,12,TRBV7-8
TGCGCCAGCAGCCCGGGACTAGCGGTTGAGCAGTACTTC,CASSPGLAVEQYF,.,TRBD2,TRBJ2-7,13,TRBV4-3
TGTGCCAGCAGCCTAAGACAGGACCCAAGCACTGAAGCTTTCTTT,CASSLRQDPSTEAFF,.,.,TRBJ1-1,15,TRBV7-2
TGCGCCAGCAGCTTGGGAACAGGGCTGGAGGGCTACACCTTC,CASSLGTGLEGYTF,.,.,TRBJ1-2,14,TRBV5-1